The 12 T cell receptor beta chains reported below all come from one sample, sequenced in a study of cytomegalovirus exposure and HLA in healthy donors (TCRdb year 2017). Libraries were made using the immunoSEQ multiplex PCR assay. For the multiplex PCR, a mixture combining 60 forward primers for TCR Vbeta segments and 13 reverse primers for TCR Jbeta segments was used. The source is immuneACCESS, and TCRdb retained only in-frame sequences with V and J called. Part of the clones is not carried over; for the studies checked, unresolved V genes explain less than half of this, and the remainder is unexplained. Counted in this sample were 110,000 to 150,000 clones; 60% to 85% of them appeared once. About 7% of the sample goes to the ten largest clones. Sequenced material: PBMCs. These receptors were taken from a man aged 25 to 45 in good health and CMV-seronegative.

This rearrangement joins TRBV5-4 to TRBJ2-7, with 9 bases lining up with TRBD1. The trim removed 4 bases at V and 0 bases at J, leaving 5 bases unmatched. Looked up from germline, CDR1 is SGHNT and CDR2 is YYREEE (reference sequence). CDR3 length: 15 residues. CDR3 nucleotides: TGTGCCAGCAGCCCTGGACAGGGGTTCTCCTACGAGCAGTACTTC. Translated, it gives CASSPGQGFSYEQYF.

This clone has only one observation. The chain combines TRBV4-1 with TRBJ2-5; TRBD2 aligns across 9 bases. The CDR3 is 19 amino acids. Germline V gene lookup returns CDR1 MGHRA and CDR2 YSYEKL. V lost 0 bases, J lost 3 bases, and 14 bases stayed unmatched. CDR3 in DNA: TGCGCCAGCAGCCAAGAAAGGGGGCTAGCGGGGAGGAGGGAAGAGACCCAGTACTTC. This translates into CASSQERGLAGRREETQYF.

V is TRBV6-4 and J is TRBJ2-3; 11 nucleotides agree with TRBD2. The CDR3 length is 16 residues. The ends lost 2 bases at V and 5 bases at J; junction bases unmatched: 6. CDR1 and CDR2 (germline): MRHNA, SNTAGT. The CDR3 DNA sequence: TGTGCCAGCAGTGACGGCAGAGGACTAGCGGGAGATACGCAGTATTTT. It yields the protein CASSDGRGLAGDTQYF.

V usage is TRBV4-2 and J usage is TRBJ1-2; possible D gene TRBD1, 5 bases. Germline loops: CDR1 LGHNA, CDR2 YNFKEQ. This CDR3 has 15 amino acids. Trimming left V 0 bases short and J 3 bases short, with 11 bases between. The CDR3 nucleotides read TGTGCCAGCAGCCAAGATATAGGGGATCACTATGGCTACACCTTC. Its protein product is CASSQDIGDHYGYTF.

A remark on this clone: At one end the junction does not follow the germline gene, possibly because of a read error. This chain uses TRBV27 with TRBJ2-6, with D perhaps matching TRBD1 (5 bases). This CDR3 has 15 amino acids. Germline assignment: CDR1 MNHEY and CDR2 SMNVEV (reference sequence). CDR3 protein: CASMRTLSGANGLTF. CDR3 DNA: TGTGCCAGTATGCGGACCTTATCTGGGGCCAACGGCCTGACTTTC.

The chain links TRBV9 to TRBJ2-7, with D perhaps TRBD1 (5 bases). The CDR3 runs to 15 residues. V gave up 0 bases and J gave up 0 bases, with 10 bases separating them. Germline CDR1 reads SGDLS; CDR2 reads YYNGEE. CDR3 DNA sequence: TGTGCCAGCAGCGTAGTCTTGGACAACTCCTACGAGCAGTACTTC. This translates into CASSVVLDNSYEQYF.

This rearrangement joins TRBV19 to TRBJ2-1, with D maybe TRBD2 (6 bases). CDR3 length equals 16 residues. Germline lookup yields CDR1 LNHDA and CDR2 SQIVND (reference sequence). V was trimmed by 3 bases and J by 5 bases, leaving 17 bases between them. DNA for the CDR3: TGTGCCAGTAGTATCGACTCTAGGCGGGGCCACAATGAGCAGTTCTTC. Amino acid sequence: CASSIDSRRGHNEQFF.

This clone appeared once. This chain connects TRBV9 to TRBJ2-6, with 7 bases matching TRBD1. Germline values: CDR1 SGDLS, CDR2 YYNGEE. The CDR3 is made up of 18 amino acids. The J segment lost 0 bases and the V segment lost 1 base, leaving 7 bases of the junction unmatched. The chain's CDR3 is CASSVRDRVPSGANVLTF. In nucleotides, the CDR3 is TGTGCCAGCAGCGTAAGGGACAGAGTCCCCTCTGGGGCCAACGTCCTGACTTTC.

This clone is a singleton in its sample. The rearrangement uses TRBV6-5 and TRBJ1-2; D gene uncertain. The CDR3 runs 14 residues. The ends were cut back, 5 bases at V and 3 bases at J, with 13 bases in the middle. Germline V lookup: CDR1 MNHEY, CDR2 SVGAGI. DNA for the CDR3: TGTGCCAGCAGTCACCAAATCCGCGACTATGGCTACACCTTC. Translated, it gives CASSHQIRDYGYTF.

With regard to this clone: One junction end disagrees with the germline gene, perhaps due to a read error. V is TRBV5-1 and J is TRBJ2-4, with 13 positions matching TRBD2. The CDR3 runs to 15 residues. Germline V CDR1 and CDR2: SGHRS, YFSETQ. CDR3 coding DNA: TGCGCCAGCAGCTTGGGGACTAGCGGGAGAAACAGTCAGTACTTC. This gives the protein CASSLGTSGRNSQYF.

The chain links TRBV11-3 to TRBJ2-1, with TRBD2 as a possible D gene (8 bases). Germline V gives CDR1 SGHNT, CDR2 YENEEA. The CDR3 extends over 16 amino acids. The V end lost 1 base, the J end lost 8 bases, and 18 bases lay between the germline ends. The CDR3: CASSLGVGTAGDEQFF. In DNA form, the CDR3 reads TGTGCCAGCAGCTTAGGAGTGGGGACAGCGGGGGATGAGCAGTTCTTC.

The V call is TRBV19, the J call TRBJ2-2, with TRBD1 matching over 11 bases. The CDR3 extends over 20 amino acids. V lost 7 bases and J lost 4; bases outside the gene matches: 20. Germline CDR1 is LNHDA and CDR2 is SQIVND (reference sequence). CDR3 protein: CASTPHWGQGGVAGTGELFF. The CDR3 region has the DNA TGTGCCAGTACCCCCCATTGGGGACAGGGGGGCGTCGCCGGCACCGGGGAGCTGTTTTTT.